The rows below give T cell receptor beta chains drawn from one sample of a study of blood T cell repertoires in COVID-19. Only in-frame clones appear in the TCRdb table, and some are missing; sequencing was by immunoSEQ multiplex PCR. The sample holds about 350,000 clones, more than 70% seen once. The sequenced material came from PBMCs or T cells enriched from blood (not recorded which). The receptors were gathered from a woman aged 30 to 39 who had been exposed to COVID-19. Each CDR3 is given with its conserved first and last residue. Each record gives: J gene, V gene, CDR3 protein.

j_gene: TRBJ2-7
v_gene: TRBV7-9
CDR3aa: CASSSTRDSYEQYF

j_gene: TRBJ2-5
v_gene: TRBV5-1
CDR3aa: CASSFGRSGQETQYF

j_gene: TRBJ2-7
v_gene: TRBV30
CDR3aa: CAWSSTYEQYF

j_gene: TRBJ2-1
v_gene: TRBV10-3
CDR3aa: CATWTPDTSYNEQFF

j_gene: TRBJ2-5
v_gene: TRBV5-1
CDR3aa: CASSLMPAGFETQYF

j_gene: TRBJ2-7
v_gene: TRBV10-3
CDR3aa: CAISLTVSYEQYF

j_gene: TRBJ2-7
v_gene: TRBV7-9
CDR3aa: CASSLDQIVWEQYF

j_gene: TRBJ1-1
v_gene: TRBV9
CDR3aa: CASSRTTANTEAFF

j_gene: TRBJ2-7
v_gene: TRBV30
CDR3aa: CAWSVLSGASREQYF

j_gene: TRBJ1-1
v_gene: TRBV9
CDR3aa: CASSVAQTGFSEAFF

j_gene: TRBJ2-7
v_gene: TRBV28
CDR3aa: CASSSPGIPGYEQYF

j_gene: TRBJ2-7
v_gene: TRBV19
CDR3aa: CASSTPGLVYEQYF

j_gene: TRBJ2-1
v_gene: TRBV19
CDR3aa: CASSLRQGLSYNEQFF

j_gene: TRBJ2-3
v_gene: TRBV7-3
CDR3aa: CASSTTSSGYTDTQYF

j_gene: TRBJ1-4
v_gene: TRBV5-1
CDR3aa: CASSLDRVTEKLFF

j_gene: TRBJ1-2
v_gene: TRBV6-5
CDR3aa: CAILTGVYGYTF

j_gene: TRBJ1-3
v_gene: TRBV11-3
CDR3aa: CASSHGGADSGNTIYF

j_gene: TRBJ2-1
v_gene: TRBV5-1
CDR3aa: CASSPAGDMVHNEQFF

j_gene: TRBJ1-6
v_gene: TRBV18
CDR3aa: CASSPGGNNSPLHF

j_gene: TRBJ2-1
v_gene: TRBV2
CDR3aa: CASSDGFSGTAPPYNEQFF

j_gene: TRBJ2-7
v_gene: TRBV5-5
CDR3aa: CASSLESGSSYEQYF

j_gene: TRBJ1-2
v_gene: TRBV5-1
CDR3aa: CASSSGQLYGYTF

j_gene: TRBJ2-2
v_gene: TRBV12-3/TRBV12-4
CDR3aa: CASRFGRGELFF

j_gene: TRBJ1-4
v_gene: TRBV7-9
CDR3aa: CASQDRRANEKLFF

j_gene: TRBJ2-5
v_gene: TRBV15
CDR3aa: CATSRDQVRLQETQYF

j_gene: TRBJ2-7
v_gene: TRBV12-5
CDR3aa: CASGLPGVRGTEQYF

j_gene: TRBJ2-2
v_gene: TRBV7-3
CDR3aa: CASSFSGKKVNTGELFF

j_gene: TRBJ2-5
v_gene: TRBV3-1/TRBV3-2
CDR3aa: CASSQVKGGGHEYF

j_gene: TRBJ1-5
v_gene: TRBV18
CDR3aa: CASSPSQGNQPQHF

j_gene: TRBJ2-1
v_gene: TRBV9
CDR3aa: CASSVFGASSYNEQFF

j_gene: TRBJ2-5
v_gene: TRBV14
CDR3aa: CASSQGDRVTEETQYF